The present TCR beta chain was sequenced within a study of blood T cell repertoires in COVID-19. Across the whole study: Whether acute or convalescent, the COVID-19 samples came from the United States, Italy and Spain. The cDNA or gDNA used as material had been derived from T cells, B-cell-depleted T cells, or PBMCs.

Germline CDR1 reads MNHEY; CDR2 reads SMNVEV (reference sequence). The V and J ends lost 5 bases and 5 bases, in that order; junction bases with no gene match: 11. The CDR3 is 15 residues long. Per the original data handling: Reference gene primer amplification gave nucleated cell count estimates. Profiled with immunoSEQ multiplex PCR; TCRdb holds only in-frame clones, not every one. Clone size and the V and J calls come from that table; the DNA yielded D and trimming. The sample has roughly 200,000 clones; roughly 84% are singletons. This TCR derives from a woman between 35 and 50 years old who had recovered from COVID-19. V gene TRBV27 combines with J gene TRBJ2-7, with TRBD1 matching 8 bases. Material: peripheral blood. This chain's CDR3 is CASSPTGTGRDEQYF. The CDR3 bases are TGTGCCAGCAGTCCAACAGGGACAGGAAGAGACGAGCAGTACTTC.